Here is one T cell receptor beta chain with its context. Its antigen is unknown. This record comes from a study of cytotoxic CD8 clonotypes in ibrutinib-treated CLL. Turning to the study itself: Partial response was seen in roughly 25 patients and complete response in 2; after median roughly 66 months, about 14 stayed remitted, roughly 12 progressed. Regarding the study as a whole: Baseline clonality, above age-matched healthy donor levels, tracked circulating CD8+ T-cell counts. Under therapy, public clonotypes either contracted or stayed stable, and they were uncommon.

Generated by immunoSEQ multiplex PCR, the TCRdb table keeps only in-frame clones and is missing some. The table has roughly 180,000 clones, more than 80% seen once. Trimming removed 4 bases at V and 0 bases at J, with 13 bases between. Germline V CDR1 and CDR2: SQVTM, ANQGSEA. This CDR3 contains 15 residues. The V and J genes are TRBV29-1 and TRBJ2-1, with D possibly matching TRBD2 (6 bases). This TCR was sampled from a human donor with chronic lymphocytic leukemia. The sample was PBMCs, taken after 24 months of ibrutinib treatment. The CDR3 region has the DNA TGCAGCGTTGTTTTTGGCGGGATCTCCTACAATGAGCAGTTCTTC. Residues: CSVVFGGISYNEQFF.